The source of this T cell receptor beta chain is a study of blood T cell repertoires in COVID-19. As for the study in general: The analysed material was cDNA or gDNA that came from T cells, B-cell-depleted T cells, or PBMCs.

J gave up 0 bases and V 4 bases, and 10 bases lay outside the gene matches. CDR3 length: 19 residues. Germline V gives CDR1 MDHEN, CDR2 SYDVKM. Original processing notes: Quantification of nucleated cells was approximated via reference gene primer amplification. Produced via immunoSEQ multiplex PCR; TCRdb's table is partial and in-frame only. V and J calls and clone size are as listed in that table; D and trimming were resolved from the DNA. The sample has around 300,000 clones, 86% seen once. Donors were grouped by their self-reported clinical history. Resolution of symptoms, clearance, or two negative PCRs was present in recovered Cohort 3 donors.

This sequence was found in a woman between 18 and 29 years old who had recovered from COVID-19. The rearrangement joins TRBV28 to TRBJ2-1; 12 bases are a match to TRBD2. What was sequenced was PBMCs or T cells enriched from blood (not recorded which). CDR3: CASSSRTSGNPSSYNEQFF. In nucleotides, the CDR3 is TGTGCCAGCAGTTCTCGGACTAGCGGGAATCCGAGCTCCTACAATGAGCAGTTCTTC.